A single sample is the source of the 26 T cell receptor beta chains below, sequenced in a study of cytomegalovirus exposure and HLA in healthy donors. The PCR used 60 Vbeta and 13 Jbeta primers. Sequenced by immunoSEQ multiplex PCR; TCRdb stores in-frame clones only, minus some. The sample records 100,000 to 130,000 clones, around 80% being singletons. What was sequenced was PBMCs. The receptor set was obtained from a young man in good health and CMV-seropositive.

This chain links TRBV30 with TRBJ2-1; 13 nucleotides line up with TRBD2. In germline, CDR1 is GTSNPN, CDR2 SVGIG (reference sequence). The J segment lost 9 bases and the V segment lost 5 bases, leaving 10 bases of the junction unmatched. The CDR3 is made up of 15 amino acids. In DNA, the CDR3 is TGTGCCTGGGCCGGGACTAGCGGGGACGTCGGTGAGCAGTTCTTC. Translated: CAWAGTSGDVGEQFF.

As to this clone: Other DNA sequences from this sample encode an identical CDR3 as well. The chain links TRBV5-1 to TRBJ1-1, with a weak D call TRBD1 (5 bases). Germline V gives CDR1 SGHRS, CDR2 YFSETQ. The CDR3 totals 14 residues. V was shortened by 0 bases and J by 0 bases, with 6 bases between the two germline ends. The CDR3 reads CASSLGQMNTEAFF. CDR3 bases: TGCGCCAGCAGCTTGGGACAGATGAACACTGAAGCTTTCTTT.

V and J are TRBV11-3 and TRBJ1-1; D gene unclear. Trimming took 1 base from V and 9 from J, leaving 12 bases between them. The CDR3 loop spans 13 amino acids. Germline values: CDR1 SGHNT, CDR2 YENEEA. The chain's CDR3 is CASSLVRLAQAFF. CDR3 sequence (DNA): TGTGCCAGCAGCTTAGTGCGGTTAGCTCAAGCTTTCTTT. Drawing the rest from reference TRBV11-3 and TRBJ1-1, the complete variable domain is EAGVVQSPRYKIIEKKQPVAFWCNPISGHNTLYWYLQNLGQGPELLIRYENEEAVDDSQLPKDRFSAERLKGVDSTLKIQPAELGDSAVYLCASSLVRLAQAFFGQGTRLTVV.

This clone turned up a few times. V and J are TRBV25-1 and TRBJ1-4, with 9 bases that match TRBD1. CDR1 is MGHDK, CDR2 SYGVNS, per germline. V lost 6 bases to trimming and J lost 7 bases; unmatched junction nucleotides: 6. The CDR3 contains 14 residues. The CDR3 coding sequence is TGTGCCAGCAGCCACAGGGGGCGAGGTGAAAAACTGTTTTTT. This translates into CASSHRGRGEKLFF. Looking up the rest from reference TRBV25-1 and TRBJ1-4 gives the full variable domain: EADIYQTPRYLVIGTGKKITLECSQTMGHDKMYWYQQDPGMELHLIHYSYGVNSTEKGDLSSESTVSRIRTEHFPLTLESARPSHTSQYLCASSHRGRGEKLFFGSGTQLSVL.

This clone was detected only once. This chain links TRBV4-1 with TRBJ2-2; no definite D call. The V end lost 2 bases, the J end lost 6 bases, and 7 bases lay between the germline ends. CDR1 MGHRA and CDR2 YSYEKL come from the germline V gene. The CDR3 is 13 residues long. The CDR3 DNA is TGCGCCAGCAGCCAACCAGATCCCGGGGAGCTGTTTTTT. The encoded protein is CASSQPDPGELFF.

The chain employs TRBV9 and TRBJ2-2; D is uncertain. V lost 3 bases, J lost 5 bases, and 11 bases lay in between. CDR1 SGDLS and CDR2 YYNGEE come from the germline V gene. The CDR3 covers 14 residues. This CDR3 reads CASSAQRATGELFF. In DNA, the CDR3 is TGTGCCAGCAGCGCCCAACGAGCGACCGGGGAGCTGTTTTTT.

The chain combines TRBV5-1 with TRBJ1-1, with 8 bases that match TRBD1. Germline assignment: CDR1 SGHRS and CDR2 YFSETQ. The trim removed 0 bases at V and 3 bases at J, leaving 7 bases unmatched. The CDR3 consists of 16 residues. This CDR3 is CASSLGPDRGDTEAFF. CDR3 DNA sequence: TGCGCCAGCAGCTTGGGACCCGACAGGGGTGACACTGAAGCTTTCTTT.

The rearrangement links TRBV7-2 to TRBJ2-5, with TRBD1 matching 8 bases. TRBJ2-7 matches the DNA end more closely, so the J call is doubtful. The CDR3 extends over 14 amino acids. Germline V gene lookup returns CDR1 SGHTA and CDR2 FQGNSA. The CDR3 loop is CASSFGQGNYEQYF. In DNA, the CDR3 is TGTGCCAGCAGCTTTGGACAGGGAAACTACGAGCAGTACTTC.

V usage is TRBV6-1 and J usage is TRBJ1-2, with D possibly matching TRBD1 (5 bases). Trimming removed 0 bases at V and 0 bases at J, with 8 bases between. CDR3 size: 15 residues. Per germline, CDR1 MNHNS and CDR2 SASEGT. CDR3 protein: CASSEAGGTNYGYTF. In DNA, the CDR3 is TGTGCCAGCAGTGAAGCTGGGGGGACTAACTATGGCTACACCTTC.

The chain is built from TRBV5-4 and TRBJ1-2; D unresolved. The CDR3 loop spans 14 amino acids. From germline, CDR1 is SGHNT and CDR2 YYREEE (reference sequence). Trimming shortened V by 4 bases and J by 8 bases, and 18 bases separated the two germline ends. CDR3 in DNA: TGTGCCAGCAGCGGAGGAACATACACGGAGGGCTACACCTTC. Amino acids: CASSGGTYTEGYTF.

Turning to this clone: The junction departs from the called germline gene at one end, perhaps through a read error. The chain is built from TRBV9 and TRBJ2-2; TRBD1 matches 12 bases. Germline-derived CDR1 and CDR2 are SGDLS and YYNGEE. The CDR3 contains 16 residues. The CDR3 DNA sequence: TGTGCCGGCAGCGTAGGGACAGGGGGCAACACCGGGGAGCTGTTTTTT. It specifies CAGSVGTGGNTGELFF.

A note on this clone: The junction does not match germline at one end; this may be a read error. The chain links TRBV5-1 to TRBJ2-6; 8 positions match TRBD1. Germline V gives CDR1 SGHRS, CDR2 YFSETQ. This CDR3 has 15 amino acids. CDR3 region: CASSPGQAGANGLTF. CDR3 DNA: TGCGCCAGCAGCCCGGGACAGGCTGGGGCCAACGGCCTGACTTTC.

V is TRBV7-9 and J is TRBJ2-7; D may be TRBD2 (6 bases). CDR1 SEHNR and CDR2 FQNEAQ come from the germline V gene (reference sequence). This CDR3 is built from 14 residues. V shed 4 bases and J shed 3 bases, with 13 bases lying between them. The DNA for the CDR3 is TGTGCCAGCAGCTCCCGGGACTGGAACTACGAGCAGTACTTC. Translation: CASSSRDWNYEQYF.

For the CDR3, the DNA is TGCGCCAGCAGCTACAGGGGGCGGGATGAAAAACTGTTTTTT. It codes for CASSYRGRDEKLFF. This chain uses TRBV5-1 with TRBJ1-4, with 9 bases aligning to TRBD1. J gave up 6 bases and V 3 bases, and 3 bases lay outside the gene matches. The CDR3 runs 14 residues. From germline, CDR1 is SGHRS and CDR2 YFSETQ. The complete variable domain, with remaining parts taken from reference TRBV5-1 and TRBJ1-4, reads KAGVTQTPRYLIKTRGQQVTLSCSPISGHRSVSWYQQTPGQGLQFLFEYFSETQRNKGNFPGRFSGRQFSNSRSEMNVSTLELGDSALYLCASSYRGRDEKLFFGSGTQLSVL.

This clone was seen only a few times. V usage is TRBV19 and J usage is TRBJ2-5; 8 bases align to TRBD1. Germline lookup yields CDR1 LNHDA and CDR2 SQIVND (reference sequence). Trimming removed 7 bases from V and 4 bases from J; junction bases left unmatched: 8. The CDR3 loop spans 14 amino acids. CDR3 bases: TGTGCCAGTAACGCCGACAGGGGACGAGAGACCCAGTACTTC. It codes for CASNADRGRETQYF.

The gene calls are TRBV19 and TRBJ1-3; unclear D gene. The CDR3 sequence is 15 residues long. V gave up 7 bases and J gave up 0 bases, with 13 bases separating them. CDR1 and CDR2 (germline): LNHDA, SQIVND (reference sequence). The CDR3: CASNKVGSSGNTIYF. For the CDR3, the DNA is TGTGCCAGTAATAAAGTGGGGAGCTCTGGAAACACCATATATTTT.

The chain employs TRBV7-9 and TRBJ2-5; no definite D call. The J call is in doubt because the DNA end fits TRBJ2-7 better. Germline values: CDR1 SEHNR, CDR2 FQNEAQ (reference sequence). CDR3 length: 13 amino acids. CDR3 bases: TGTGCCAGCAGCTTAATTCCCTACTACGAGCAGTACTTC. It translates to CASSLIPYYEQYF.

The CDR3 nucleotides read TGTGCCAGCTCACCGCTCCCAGACTTATCCTACGAGCAGTACTTC. This gives the protein CASSPLPDLSYEQYF. V gene TRBV18 combines with J gene TRBJ2-7; D remains unclear. V lost 3 bases and J lost 1, with 13 bases in between. The CDR3 extends over 15 amino acids. Per germline, CDR1 KGHSH and CDR2 LQKENI.

This clone was found a few times. The chain is built from TRBV2 and TRBJ1-1; TRBD1 is a possible D gene (6 bases). This CDR3 is built from 12 residues. V lost 8 bases and J lost 2, with 9 bases in between. Germline loops: CDR1 SNHLY, CDR2 FYNNEI. The CDR3 nucleotides are TGTGCCAGCGGGACATTCAACACTGAAGCTTTCTTT. It translates to CASGTFNTEAFF.

This clone showed up just once. The chain employs TRBV11-3 and TRBJ2-3, with 8 bases aligning to TRBD2. Germline lookup yields CDR1 SGHNT and CDR2 YENEEA. The V and J ends lost 1 base and 3 bases, in that order; junction bases with no gene match: 3. This CDR3 region has 15 residues. DNA for the CDR3: TGTGCCAGCAGCTTAGTCGGGGGGGGGACAGATACGCAGTATTTT. Residues: CASSLVGGGTDTQYF.

This clone came up once. The chain couples TRBV6-5 to TRBJ1-2; weak D call: TRBD1 (6 bases). The V gene's germline CDR1 is MNHEY and CDR2 SVGAGI. The CDR3 is 13 amino acids. Trimming stripped 6 bases from V and 4 bases from J, with 12 bases between. The CDR3: CASRPTGTYGYTF. CDR3 sequence (DNA): TGTGCCAGCAGGCCCACAGGGACCTATGGCTACACCTTC.

This clone showed up just once. The V and J genes are TRBV14 and TRBJ1-5; D ambiguous. Germline loops: CDR1 SGHDN, CDR2 FVKESK. Trimming shortened V by 2 bases and J by 5 bases, and 7 bases separated the two germline ends. This CDR3 has 13 amino acids. The CDR3 here is CASSQNIYQPQHF. The CDR3 nucleotides are TGTGCCAGCAGCCAAAATATTTATCAGCCCCAGCATTTT.

The genes are TRBV2 and TRBJ1-2; the D gene is possibly TRBD1 (6 bases). This CDR3 comprises 15 residues. CDR1 SNHLY and CDR2 FYNNEI come from the germline V gene. The V gene lost 4 bases and the J gene lost 5 bases, with 17 bases spanning the gap. In DNA form, the CDR3 reads TGTGCCAGCAGTGGCCGCAGGGGCAACGTGTATGGCTACACCTTC. This gives the protein CASSGRRGNVYGYTF.

The gene calls are TRBV21-1 and TRBJ1-4; the table's D call of TRBD1 was not tested on the DNA. TRBV21-1 is marked as a pseudogene. This CDR3 is 18 amino acids long. The CDR3 sequence: CASSKDRGGRTMKEKLFF. CDR3 DNA sequence: TGTGCCAGCAGCAAAGACAGGGGGGGGAGGACAATGAAGGAAAAACTGTTTTTT.

The gene calls are TRBV5-1 and TRBJ1-1; D unresolved. Trimming took 1 base from V and 1 from J, leaving 8 bases between them. This CDR3 is built from 14 residues. Germline CDR1 is SGHRS and CDR2 is YFSETQ. The CDR3 protein is CASSLLRANTEAFF. The CDR3 DNA reads TGCGCCAGCAGCTTGTTGAGGGCGAACACTGAAGCTTTCTTT.

This chain joins TRBV5-5 and TRBJ2-7, with TRBD2 identical over 10 bases. CDR3 size: 14 residues. The trim removed 7 bases at V and 1 base at J, leaving 5 bases unmatched. In germline, CDR1 is SGHKS, CDR2 YYEKEE (reference sequence). The CDR3 sequence is CASAPSGGSYEQYF. In DNA form, the CDR3 reads TGTGCCAGCGCTCCTAGCGGGGGTTCCTACGAGCAGTACTTC.